This passage covers 18 T cell receptor beta chains from one sample sequenced in a study of OX40 agonist ivuxolimab in advanced cancers. The protocol was immunoSEQ multiplex PCR, while the TCRdb copy is restricted to in-frame clones and leaves out a portion. The sample shows fewer than 40,000 clones, 86% of them seen only once. The sample consisted of CD4+ or CD8+ T cells sorted from blood, taken in a trial of the OX40 agonist ivuxolimab. The receptor source for this set is an adult with an advanced solid tumor such as melanoma, head and neck, liver or kidney cancer.

This clone was found once. The chain couples TRBV7-2 to TRBJ2-2; unclear D gene. Trimming shortened V by 1 base and J by 5 bases, and 5 bases separated the two germline ends. Per the germline V gene, CDR1 is SGHTA and CDR2 is FQGNSA. The CDR3 is 13 residues long. The CDR3 sequence: CASSLGWTGELFF. CDR3 nucleotides: TGTGCCAGCAGCTTAGGCTGGACCGGGGAGCTGTTTTTT.

The J gene is TRBJ2-7, the V gene TRBV7-9; D gene ambiguous. CDR3 size: 12 residues. V was cut by 10 bases and J by 0 bases, with 10 bases left in between. Germline CDR1 and CDR2: SEHNR and FQNEAQ (reference sequence). The CDR3 region is CATMTLSYEQYF. The CDR3 coding sequence is TGTGCCACCATGACACTCTCCTACGAGCAGTACTTC.

The chain links TRBV5-6 to TRBJ1-4, with D uncertain. V was trimmed by 4 bases and J by 7 bases, leaving 17 bases between them. The length of the CDR3 is 15 residues. The germline gives CDR1 SGHDT, CDR2 YYEEEE. CDR3: CASSPPGSEIEKLFF. The CDR3, as DNA: TGTGCCAGCAGCCCGCCCGGGTCCGAGATTGAAAAACTGTTTTTT.

This clone showed up just a few times. The chain joins TRBV6-5 to TRBJ2-1; D is unresolved. V was cut by 2 bases and J by 6 bases, with 8 bases left in between. The CDR3 has 13 residues. Germline V gene lookup returns CDR1 MNHEY and CDR2 SVGAGI. CDR3: CASSYRHLNEQFF. CDR3 sequence (DNA): TGTGCCAGCAGTTACCGGCATCTCAATGAGCAGTTCTTC.

The chain has TRBV29-1 and TRBJ2-5; no clear D gene. Germline-derived CDR1 and CDR2 are SQVTM and ANQGSEA. CDR3 length: 13 residues. The V end lost 0 bases, the J end lost 4 bases, and 9 bases lay between the germline ends. The CDR3 reads CSVEEGSGETQYF. The CDR3 region has the DNA TGCAGCGTTGAAGAGGGCTCTGGAGAGACCCAGTACTTC.

The rearrangement uses TRBV11-2 and TRBJ2-5, with unresolved D. V was clipped by 1 base and J by 1 base, with 1 base between them. The CDR3 extends over 12 amino acids. Germline lookup yields CDR1 SGHAT and CDR2 FQNNGV. In nucleotides, the CDR3 is TGTGCCAGCAGCTTAGTCCAAGAGACCCAGTACTTC. Its protein is CASSLVQETQYF. Based on the CDR3 plus reference TRBV11-2 and TRBJ2-5, the full variable domain is EAGVAQSPRYKIIEKRQSVAFWCNPISGHATLYWYQQILGQGPKLLIQFQNNGVVDDSQLPKDRFSAERLKGVDSTLKIQPAKLEDSAVYLCASSLVQETQYFGPGTRLLVL.

This chain joins TRBV6-5 and TRBJ1-2; 8 positions match TRBD1. The CDR3 is 16 amino acids. Germline V CDR1 and CDR2: MNHEY, SVGAGI. After removal of 2 bases from V and 2 bases from J, the junction contained 7 bases not matched to a gene. This CDR3 is CASSYKRTGRNYGYTF. The CDR3 DNA reads as TGTGCCAGCAGTTACAAAAGGACAGGGAGAAACTATGGCTACACCTTC.

This clone was picked up a small number of times. V usage is TRBV5-5 and J usage is TRBJ2-7; 8 bases map to TRBD2. This CDR3 has 13 amino acids. Trimming cost V 4 bases and J 2 bases; bases outside gene matches: 2. CDR1 and CDR2 from the germline V gene are SGHKS and YYEKEE (reference sequence). The chain's CDR3 is CASSQGLAYEQYF. CDR3 DNA sequence: TGTGCCAGCAGCCAGGGACTAGCCTACGAGCAGTACTTC.

This rearrangement joins TRBV6-5 to TRBJ2-5; D call uncertain. The CDR3 sequence is 13 residues long. V was trimmed by 0 bases and J by 4 bases, leaving 6 bases between them. From germline, CDR1 is MNHEY and CDR2 SVGAGI. The CDR3 nucleotides are TGTGCCAGCAGTTACTCCCTGGGAGAGACCCAGTACTTC. Translating gives CASSYSLGETQYF.

The J gene is TRBJ2-3, the V gene TRBV7-9; D uncertain. Germline V gene lookup returns CDR1 SEHNR and CDR2 FQNEAQ (reference sequence). This CDR3 comprises 15 residues. V dropped 2 bases and J dropped 4 bases, with 13 bases sitting between them. CDR3 region: CASSLLVSLADTQYF. CDR3 bases: TGTGCCAGCAGCTTATTAGTTAGCCTCGCAGATACGCAGTATTTT.

The chain uses TRBV5-1 and TRBJ2-3, with D possibly matching TRBD2 (5 bases). This CDR3 region has 15 residues. The V gene lost 1 base and the J gene lost 6 bases, with 15 bases spanning the gap. The V gene's germline CDR1 is SGHRS and CDR2 YFSETQ. The CDR3 sequence: CASSLTRVPSDTQYF. The CDR3 coding sequence is TGCGCCAGCAGCTTGACTAGGGTCCCGTCCGATACGCAGTATTTT. Full variable domain (missing parts from reference TRBV5-1 and TRBJ2-3): KAGVTQTPRYLIKTRGQQVTLSCSPISGHRSVSWYQQTPGQGLQFLFEYFSETQRNKGNFPGRFSGRQFSNSRSEMNVSTLELGDSALYLCASSLTRVPSDTQYFGPGTRLTVL.

The V and J genes are TRBV7-8 and TRBJ1-4, with D perhaps matching TRBD1 (5 bases). The CDR3 sequence is 15 residues long. Trimming cost V 0 bases and J 5 bases, with 10 bases left between them. The germline V gene encodes CDR1 SGHVS and CDR2 FQNEAQ. The CDR3 nucleotides read TGTGCCAGCAGCTTAGCAGGGGACCGGAATGAAAAACTGTTTTTT. Translation: CASSLAGDRNEKLFF.

V and J are TRBV7-2 and TRBJ1-2, with D maybe TRBD1 (6 bases). V gave up 4 bases and J gave up 5 bases, with 14 bases separating them. Germline-derived CDR1 and CDR2 are SGHTA and FQGNSA. CDR3 length equals 14 residues. Written as DNA, the CDR3 is TGTGCCAGCAGCTCCGAGGGGGGCGAATATGGCTACACCTTC. Residues: CASSSEGGEYGYTF.

In this sample, this clone turned up once. The chain joins TRBV6-6 to TRBJ2-7; 7 bases are shared with TRBD1. With 5 bases clipped from V and 6 bases from J, the junction kept 4 bases outside the gene matches. Germline V gene sequence: CDR1 MNHNY, CDR2 SVGAGI (reference sequence). This CDR3 is 12 amino acids long. The CDR3 nucleotides read TGTGCCAGCAGTGACGACAGGGCCGAGCAGTACTTC. This encodes CASSDDRAEQYF.

The rearrangement joins TRBV21-1 to TRBJ1-4; the table's TRBD1 call for D was not verified on the DNA. TRBV21-1 corresponds to a pseudogene. The CDR3 has 12 residues. CDR3 bases: TGTGCCAGCCCTAAAATGGGCGCAAAACTGTTTTTT. Its translation: CASPKMGAKLFF.

The chain has TRBV6-1 and TRBJ2-7; D is unclear. There are 11 residues in the CDR3. Germline V gene sequence: CDR1 MNHNS, CDR2 SASEGT. The V and J ends lost 4 bases and 4 bases respectively, with 5 bases between them. The CDR3 nucleotides read TGTGCCAGCAGTGCAGGATACGAGCAGTACTTC. It is translated as CASSAGYEQYF.

The chain joins TRBV9 to TRBJ2-7; D may be TRBD1 (5 bases). The germline V and J ends were trimmed by 4 bases and 3 bases, with 11 bases remaining between them. This CDR3 comprises 13 residues. The germline V gene encodes CDR1 SGDLS and CDR2 YYNGEE. CDR3 sequence: CASSTGHNYEQYF. CDR3 sequence (DNA): TGTGCCAGCAGCACCGGACACAACTACGAGCAGTACTTC.

Only one count was recorded for this clone. The V gene is TRBV20-1, the J gene TRBJ2-5, with D possibly TRBD2 on 5 matching bases. The germline gives CDR1 DFQATT, CDR2 SNEGSKA (reference sequence). V shed 1 base and J shed 9 bases, with 9 bases lying between them. CDR3 length: 11 residues. CDR3 nucleotides: TGCAGTGCTAGAGCCTCCGGGGCCCAGTACTTC. It is translated as CSARASGAQYF.